This is a list of T cell receptor beta chains from one sample in a study of shared clonotypes between healthy human individuals. Measured with immunoSEQ multiplex PCR; TCRdb has only the in-frame clones, and not every one. The table records some 2,000,000 clones, nearly 97% of them present only once. Specimen: naive CD4+ T cells sorted from blood. The receptors derive from a man aged 18 to 30 in good health. CDR3s include the opening cysteine and the closing phenylalanine or tryptophan. The D gene is left open where the match is weak. A row's size may be missing; if present it is once, few, many or a size class.

>TRBV10-1|TRBD2|.|TRBJ2-7
CASSESKTSGTQEQYF
TGCGCCAGCAGTGAGTCGAAGACTAGCGGGACCCAGGAGCAGTACTTC
>TRBV6-1|TRBD2|.|TRBJ2-7
CASSEMASGNSYEQYF
TGTGCCAGCAGTGAAATGGCTAGCGGGAACTCCTACGAGCAGTACTTC
>TRBV5-1|.|once|TRBJ1-2
CASSPRDRTDGYTF
TGCGCCAGCAGCCCCAGGGACCGGACGGATGGCTACACCTTC
>TRBV29-1|.|.|TRBJ1-4
CSGRRGGAGEKLFF
TGCAGCGGCCGGAGGGGGGGCGCAGGTGAAAAACTGTTTTTT
>TRBV6-6|TRBD1|once|TRBJ2-2
CASSFTGAATGELFF
TGTGCCAGCAGTTTTACAGGGGCGGCCACCGGGGAGCTGTTTTTT
>TRBV9|.|.|TRBJ1-1
CASSVQGNLNTEAFF
TGTGCCAGCAGCGTCCAGGGGAACTTGAACACTGAAGCTTTCTTT
>TRBV4-3|.|once|TRBJ2-7
CASSQVGGYEQYF
TGCGCCAGCAGCCAAGTAGGGGGATACGAGCAGTACTTC
>TRBV5-1|.|.|TRBJ2-7
CASSLQGNNEQYF
TGCGCCAGCAGCTTACAGGGAAACAACGAGCAATACTTC
>TRBV19|.|.|TRBJ2-1
CASGLGSSYNEQFF
TGTGCCAGTGGCTTAGGGAGCTCCTACAATGAGCAGTTCTTC
>TRBV7-8|.|.|TRBJ2-7
CASSLASTSYEQYF
TGTGCCAGCAGCTTAGCTTCCACCTCCTACGAGCAGTACTTC
>TRBV20-1|TRBD2|once|TRBJ2-1
CSAVPGLEEFF
TGCAGTGCTGTTCCGGGACTAGAGGAGTTCTTC
>TRBV10-3|.|.|TRBJ1-6
CAIRVETEVNSPLHF
TGTGCCATCAGAGTCGAGACAGAGGTTAATTCACCCCTCCACTTT
>TRBV6-5|TRBD1|.|TRBJ2-3
CASSRQGLSTDTQYF
TGTGCCAGCAGCCGACAGGGGCTATCCACAGATACGCAGTATTTT
>TRBV5-6|.|.|TRBJ2-2
CASSLGPRERTGELFF
TGTGCCAGCAGCTTGGGTCCGAGGGAGCGGACCGGGGAGCTGTTTTTT
>TRBV28|.|.|TRBJ2-7
CASSPDRPEQYF
TGTGCCAGCAGTCCCGACAGACCCGAGCAGTACTTC
>TRBV10-3|.|.|TRBJ2-3
CAISPEGRTDTQYF
TGTGCCATCAGCCCGGAGGGCCGCACAGATACGCAGTATTTT
>TRBV6-5|TRBD1|.|TRBJ1-6
CASSYSDRGDSPLHF
TGTGCCAGCAGTTACTCGGACAGGGGTGATTCACCCCTCCACTTT
>TRBV5-1|.|.|TRBJ1-3
CASSLTGSSSGNTIYF
TGCGCCAGCAGCTTGACAGGTTCAAGCTCTGGAAACACCATATATTTT
>TRBV14|.|.|TRBJ1-1
CASSQAGYMNTEAFF
TGTGCCAGCAGCCAAGCGGGCTACATGAACACTGAAGCTTTCTTT
>TRBV6-5|.|once|TRBJ1-1
CASSRGRGNTEAFF
TGTGCCAGCAGCCGCGGCAGGGGAAACACTGAAGCTTTCTTT
>TRBV25-1|.|once|TRBJ2-2
CASSTYTGELFF
TGTGCCAGCAGTACTTACACCGGGGAGCTGTTTTTT
>TRBV5-1|TRBD2|.|TRBJ2-5
CASSLPGGPEETQYF
TGCGCCAGCAGCTTGCCGGGGGGACCAGAAGAGACCCAGTACTTC
>TRBV7-8|.|.|TRBJ1-6
CASSPHPGAALGNSPLHF
TGTGCCAGCAGCCCACATCCAGGGGCGGCTCTAGGGAATTCACCCCTCCACTTT
>TRBV30|.|.|TRBJ1-5
CAWSLSYNQPQHF
TGTGCCTGGAGTCTGAGTTACAATCAGCCCCAGCATTTT
>TRBV6-6|.|.|TRBJ1-2
CASSYGQNYGYTF
TGTGCCAGCAGTTACGGACAGAACTATGGCTACACCTTC
>TRBV15|.|.|TRBJ1-5
CATSRELNQPQHF
TGTGCCACCAGCAGAGAACTCAATCAGCCCCAGCATTTT
>TRBV23-1|TRBD2|.|TRBJ2-1
CASRRTSGPRIF
TGCGCCAGCCGCAGGACTAGCGGCCCTCGGATCTTC
>TRBV9|TRBD2|once|TRBJ2-1
CASSVGGLAGNRLFF
TGTGCCAGCAGCGTAGGGGGACTAGCGGGTAACCGTCTGTTCTTC
>TRBV30|.|.|TRBJ1-4
CAWSRGVDTEKLFF
TGTGCCTGGAGTAGGGGAGTAGACACAGAAAAACTGTTTTTT
>TRBV5-1|TRBD1|.|TRBJ2-7
CASSPDRGGYEQYF
TGCGCCAGCAGCCCTGACAGGGGTGGGTACGAGCAGTACTTC
>TRBV2|.|.|TRBJ1-5
CASSEGYQPQHF
TGTGCCAGCAGTGAGGGTTATCAGCCCCAGCATTTT
>TRBV25-1|TRBD2|.|TRBJ2-3
CATHSGGVTDTQYF
TGTGCCACTCATAGCGGGGGAGTAACAGATACGCAGTATTTT
>TRBV5-4|TRBD1|.|TRBJ2-7
CASRPKTGGGFPYEQYF
TGTGCCAGCAGACCCAAGACAGGGGGTGGGTTCCCCTACGAGCAGTACTTC
>TRBV7-9|TRBD2|.|TRBJ2-1
CASSPREWVYNEQFF
TGTGCCAGCAGCCCGCGGGAGTGGGTGTACAATGAGCAGTTCTTC
>TRBV18|TRBD1|.|TRBJ1-1
CASSPQGQGLGEAFF
TGTGCCAGCTCACCCCAGGGACAGGGGTTAGGTGAAGCTTTCTTT
>TRBV19|TRBD1|few|TRBJ1-5
CASSIYWGQGLGPQHF
TGTGCCAGTAGTATATACTGGGGACAGGGCCTGGGGCCCCAGCATTTT
>TRBV5-1|TRBD1|.|TRBJ1-1
CASSRGARGQTEAFF
TGCGCCAGCAGCCGTGGAGCCAGGGGGCAAACTGAAGCTTTCTTT
>TRBV6-1|TRBD1|.|TRBJ2-7
CASSEFLPRDRGGEQYF
TGTGCCAGCAGTGAATTCCTCCCCCGGGACAGGGGTGGGGAGCAGTACTTC
>TRBV7-2|.|once|TRBJ2-6
CASSLGFGANVLTF
TGTGCCAGCAGCTTGGGGTTTGGGGCCAACGTCCTGACTTTC
>TRBV7-7|.|once|TRBJ2-5
CASSLIGPEETQYF
TGTGCTAGCAGCTTAATCGGGCCCGAAGAGACCCAGTACTTC
>TRBV7-2|TRBD2|.|TRBJ2-5
CASSLRLAGPQETQYF
TGTGCCAGCAGCTTAAGGCTAGCGGGGCCACAAGAGACCCAGTACTTC
>TRBV11-3|.|.|TRBJ2-7
CASSSTGVGPYEQYF
TGTGCCAGCAGCTCGACGGGAGTTGGCCCCTACGAGCAGTACTTC
>TRBV5-4|.|once|TRBJ1-2
CASSSGYEGIYGYTF
TGTGCCAGCAGCTCCGGATATGAGGGGATCTATGGCTACACCTTC
>TRBV7-2|TRBD2|.|TRBJ2-3
CASSFGLGSDTQYF
TGTGCCAGCAGCTTCGGACTAGGCTCAGATACGCAGTATTTT
>TRBV6-5|.|.|TRBJ1-5
CASSRSGGLQPQHF
TGTGCCAGCAGCCGATCGGGGGGGTTGCAGCCCCAGCATTTT